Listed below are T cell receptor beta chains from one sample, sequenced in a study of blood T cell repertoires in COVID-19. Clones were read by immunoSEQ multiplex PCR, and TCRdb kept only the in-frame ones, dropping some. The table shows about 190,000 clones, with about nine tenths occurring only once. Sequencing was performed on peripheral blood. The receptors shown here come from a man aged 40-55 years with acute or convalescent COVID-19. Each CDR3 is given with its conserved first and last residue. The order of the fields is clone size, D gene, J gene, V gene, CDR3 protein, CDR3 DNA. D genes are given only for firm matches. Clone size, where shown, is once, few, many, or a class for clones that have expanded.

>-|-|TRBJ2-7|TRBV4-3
CASSPEGGADEQYF
TGCGCCAGCAGCCCCGAGGGGGGGGCCGACGAGCAGTACTTC
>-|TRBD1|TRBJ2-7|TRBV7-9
CASSFWDRGYEQYF
TGTGCCAGCAGCTTCTGGGACAGGGGCTACGAGCAGTACTTC
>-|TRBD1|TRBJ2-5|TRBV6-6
CASRRTGGETQYF
TGTGCCAGCAGGCGTACAGGGGGGGAGACCCAGTACTTC
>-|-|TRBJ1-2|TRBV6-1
CASSEAAGPAYGYTF
TGTGCCAGCAGTGAAGCCGCAGGGCCGGCCTATGGCTACACCTTC
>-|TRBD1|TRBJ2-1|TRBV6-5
CASRRDRGRDEQFF
TGTGCCAGCAGGCGGGACAGGGGGCGGGATGAGCAGTTCTTC
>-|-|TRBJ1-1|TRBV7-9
CASSLAPVDTEAFF
TGTGCCAGCAGCTTAGCCCCGGTGGACACTGAAGCTTTCTTT
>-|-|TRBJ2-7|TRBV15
CATSRDLADDEQYF
TGTGCCACCAGCAGAGATTTGGCAGATGACGAGCAGTACTTC
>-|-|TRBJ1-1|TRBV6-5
CASKSGLAMNTEAFF
TGTGCCAGCAAATCAGGGCTCGCAATGAACACTGAAGCTTTCTTT
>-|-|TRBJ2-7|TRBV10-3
CAIGETGIYEQYF
TGTGCCATCGGGGAAACAGGGATCTACGAGCAGTACTTC
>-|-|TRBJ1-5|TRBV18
CASSPPGPTGGNQPQHF
TGTGCCAGCTCACCACCGGGGCCAACGGGGGGCAATCAGCCCCAGCATTTT
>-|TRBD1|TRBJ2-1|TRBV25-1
CASSEWGTGGNNEQFF
TGTGCCAGCAGTGAATGGGGGACAGGGGGTAACAATGAGCAGTTCTTC
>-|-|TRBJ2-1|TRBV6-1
CASSEAPQYNEQFF
TGTGCCAGCAGTGAAGCGCCTCAGTACAATGAGCAGTTCTTC
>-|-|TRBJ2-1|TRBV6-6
CASSYLTRDEQFF
TGTGCCAGCAGTTACTTGACCCGGGATGAGCAGTTCTTC
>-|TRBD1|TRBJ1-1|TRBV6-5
CASKPNRGQGTEAFF
TGTGCCAGCAAACCTAACAGGGGGCAGGGCACTGAAGCTTTCTTT
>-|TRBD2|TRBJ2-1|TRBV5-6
CASSWPNSGDEQFF
TGTGCCAGCAGCTGGCCAAATAGCGGGGATGAGCAGTTCTTC
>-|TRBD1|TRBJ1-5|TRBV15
CATSTRHRGQPQHF
TGTGCCACCAGCACACGCCACAGGGGTCAGCCCCAGCATTTT
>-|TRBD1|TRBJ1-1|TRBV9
CASSVAGQGSEAFF
TGTGCCAGCAGCGTAGCGGGACAGGGGAGTGAAGCTTTCTTT
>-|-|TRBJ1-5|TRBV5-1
CASSLGSGGSNQPQHF
TGCGCCAGCAGCTTGGGATCGGGGGGTTCTAATCAGCCCCAGCATTTT
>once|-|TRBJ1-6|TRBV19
CASNMGQGNSPLHF
TGTGCCAGTAACATGGGGCAGGGGAATTCACCCCTCCACTTT
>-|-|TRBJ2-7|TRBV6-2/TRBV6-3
CASSYPTDQYF
TGTGCCAGCAGTTACCCGACAGACCAGTACTTC
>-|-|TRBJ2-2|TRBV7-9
CASSLGRDTPRELFF
TGTGCCAGCAGCTTAGGCAGGGACACACCGAGGGAGCTGTTTTTT
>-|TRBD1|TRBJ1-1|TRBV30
CAWLKGAPEAFF
TGTGCCTGGTTGAAGGGGGCCCCTGAAGCTTTCTTT
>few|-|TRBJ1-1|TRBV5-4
CASSPLQGSNTEAFF
TGTGCCAGCAGCCCGCTACAGGGATCGAACACTGAAGCTTTCTTT
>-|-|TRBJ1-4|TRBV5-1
CASSLEAGNEKLFF
TGCGCCAGCAGCTTGGAAGCGGGAAATGAAAAACTGTTTTTT
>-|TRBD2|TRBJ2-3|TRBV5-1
CASSLRLAGGGTDTQYF
TGCGCCAGCAGCCTCCGACTAGCGGGGGGGGGCACAGATACGCAGTATTTT
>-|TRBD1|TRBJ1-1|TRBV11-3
CASSFIRGSEAFF
TGTGCCAGCAGCTTTATCAGGGGGTCTGAAGCTTTCTTT
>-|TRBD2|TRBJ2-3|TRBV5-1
CASSLGLAGGLSTDTQYF
TGCGCCAGCAGCTTGGGTTTAGCGGGGGGCCTTAGCACAGATACGCAGTATTTT
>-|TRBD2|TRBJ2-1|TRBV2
CASSAGSGGVNEQFF
TGTGCCAGCAGTGCGGGTAGCGGGGGGGTAAATGAGCAGTTCTTC
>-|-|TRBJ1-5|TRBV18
CASSSRVGLDQPQHF
TGTGCCAGCTCATCTAGGGTGGGGCTCGATCAGCCCCAGCATTTT